This record concerns one TCR beta chain sequence. One Seattle source followed patients from active infection through their disease course. Germline V gene sequence: CDR1 SGHRS, CDR2 YFSETQ. Losses at the gene ends were 4 bases for V and 2 bases for J; bases not matched to a gene: 5. The CDR3 runs 14 residues. This sample was included in a study of blood T cell repertoires in COVID-19. Study-level background: There were acute and convalescent COVID-19 samples, and they came from the United States, Italy and Spain. Nucleic acid was either cDNA or gDNA, and it came from T cells, B-cell-depleted T cells, or PBMCs.

Generated by immunoSEQ multiplex PCR, the TCRdb table keeps only in-frame clones and is missing some. The data hold around 82,000 clones, with 86% observed a single time. This chain links TRBV5-1 with TRBJ1-2, with 7 bases matching TRBD1. The specimen was peripheral blood. This clonotype was obtained from a man at least 80 years old with COVID-19, enrolled during active disease. CDR3 sequence: CASSRTGRNYGYTF. DNA of the CDR3: TGCGCCAGCAGCCGGACAGGACGGAACTATGGCTACACCTTC.